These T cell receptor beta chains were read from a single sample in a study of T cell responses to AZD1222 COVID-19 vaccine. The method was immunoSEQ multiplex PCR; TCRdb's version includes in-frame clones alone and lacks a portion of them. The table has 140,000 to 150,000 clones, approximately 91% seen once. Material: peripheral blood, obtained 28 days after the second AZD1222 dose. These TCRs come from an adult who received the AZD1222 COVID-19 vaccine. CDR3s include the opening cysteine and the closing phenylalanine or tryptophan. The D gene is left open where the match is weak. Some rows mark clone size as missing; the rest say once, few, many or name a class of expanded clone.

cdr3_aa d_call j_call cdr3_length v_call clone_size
CSVTRGSWGNNEQFF - TRBJ2-1 15 TRBV29-1 -
CASSPALSGYEQYF - TRBJ2-7 14 TRBV6-6 -
CASSGRLQGVVTEAFF TRBD1 TRBJ1-1 16 TRBV25-1 -
CASSPPLNTEAFF - TRBJ1-1 13 TRBV5-1 once
CATGLAGAGETQYF TRBD2 TRBJ2-5 14 TRBV28 -
CAISESRGIYTEAFF - TRBJ1-1 15 TRBV10-3 few
CASSRQGSFGNTIYF TRBD1 TRBJ1-3 15 TRBV7-9 few
CASRQGGSTDTQYF - TRBJ2-3 14 TRBV19 -
CASSSVGYRSSGGYTF - TRBJ1-2 16 TRBV27 -
CASSNPGAPDTQYF - TRBJ2-3 14 TRBV6-5 -
CASSFWNTEAFF - TRBJ1-1 12 TRBV5-6 once
CASRSLGELFF - TRBJ2-2 11 TRBV9 -
CASSLVGGEAFF - TRBJ1-1 12 TRBV5-1 -
CASSFRDNSPLHF - TRBJ1-6 13 TRBV27 once
CASSGKGRMIYGYTF - TRBJ1-2 15 TRBV19 once
CASSERRNNQPQHF - TRBJ1-5 14 TRBV2 -
CASSLESGRAYEQFF TRBD2 TRBJ2-1 15 TRBV7-3 -
CASSLAGGMNTEAFF - TRBJ1-1 15 TRBV11-1 -
CASSLGGTAYNEQFF TRBD1 TRBJ2-1 15 TRBV11-3 -
CASSPGTGKDQPQHF TRBD1 TRBJ1-5 15 TRBV7-2 -
CSGGYGYTF - TRBJ1-2 9 TRBV20-1 -
CASSEQWREDRGYTF - TRBJ1-2 15 TRBV6-1 -
CASSEGSLQVQYF - TRBJ2-7 13 TRBV2 -
CASSIRGALTDTQYF - TRBJ2-3 15 TRBV19 -
CASSLEGIGEKLFF - TRBJ1-4 14 TRBV7-9 -
CASSFSRGGIEAFF - TRBJ1-1 14 TRBV5-1 -
CASSLVVRVNTEAFF - TRBJ1-1 15 TRBV5-6 once
CASSRDRGPNYGYTF TRBD1 TRBJ1-2 15 TRBV4-1 -
CASSLVGIGANVLTF - TRBJ2-6 15 TRBV5-1 -